Shown below are 18 T cell receptor beta chains from a single sample sequenced in a study of blood T cell repertoires in COVID-19 (dated by TCRdb to the early 2020s). Library generation was performed with the immunoSEQ multiplex PCR assay. TCRdb stores this immuneACCESS table with in-frame sequences only. Part of the clones is absent; in the studies checked, under half of the shortfall reflects unresolved V genes, and no reason is known for the rest. The sample contains around 230,000 clones, approximately 84% of them found a single time. Under 14% of the sample is taken by the ten largest. The sequencing sample was made of peripheral blood. Every receptor here comes from a man in his forties or fifties with COVID-19, enrolled during active disease.

About this clone itself: Other DNA sequences of this sample code for an identical CDR3. The rearrangement links TRBV7-8 to TRBJ1-2; no clear D. Trimming left V 1 base short and J 3 bases short, with 6 bases between. The CDR3 totals 13 residues. CDR1 SGHVS and CDR2 FQNEAQ come from the germline V gene. CDR3 region: CASSLGGDYGYTF. CDR3 coding DNA: TGTGCCAGCAGCTTAGGGGGAGACTATGGCTACACCTTC.

J is TRBJ2-5 and V is TRBV24-1, with 8 nucleotides matching TRBD1. Per germline, CDR1 KGHDR and CDR2 SFDVKD. J lost 4 bases, V lost 4 bases, and 7 bases had no gene match. There are 15 residues in the CDR3. Here the CDR3 reads CATSDPGQGGETQYF. The CDR3 DNA follows: TGTGCCACCAGTGACCCCGGACAGGGAGGAGAGACCCAGTACTTC.

This clone was observed a few times. As DNA, the CDR3 is TGTGCCAGCAGCCCCCCAGGGGCTAACTATGGCTACACCTTC. Protein product: CASSPPGANYGYTF. The chain joins TRBV28 to TRBJ1-2; possible D gene TRBD1, 6 bases. CDR1 is MDHEN and CDR2 is SYDVKM in the germline V gene. V was pared by 6 bases and J by 0 bases, with 11 bases between. This CDR3 has 14 residues.

V and J are TRBV19 and TRBJ1-6; D is undetermined. The CDR3 is made up of 17 amino acids. V shed 5 bases and J shed 0 bases, with 14 bases lying between them. CDR1 is LNHDA, CDR2 SQIVND, per germline (reference sequence). CDR3 protein: CASSLIDSSSYNSPLHF. The DNA of the CDR3 is TGTGCCAGTAGTCTCATCGACTCGAGCTCCTATAATTCACCCCTCCACTTT.

A single count supports this clone. The rearrangement joins TRBV18 to TRBJ1-5; D remains ambiguous. This CDR3 comprises 15 residues. V lost 4 bases and J 2 bases, leaving 12 bases between the germline ends. Germline CDR1 KGHSH, CDR2 LQKENI. The CDR3 DNA sequence: TGTGCCAGCTCACGGGCAACATCGGGCAATCAGCCCCAGCATTTT. Protein: CASSRATSGNQPQHF.

The chain uses TRBV29-1 and TRBJ2-1, with TRBD1 matching over 8 bases. Germline loops: CDR1 SQVTM, CDR2 ANQGSEA. Unmatched junction bases numbered 7, after V lost 4 bases and J lost 5 bases. The CDR3 runs 14 residues. The CDR3 protein is CSVVQGAIDNEQFF. The CDR3, as DNA: TGCAGCGTTGTGCAGGGGGCGATAGACAATGAGCAGTTCTTC.

This chain connects TRBV29-1 to TRBJ1-2, with TRBD1 as a possible D gene (6 bases). Trimming pared 8 bases from V and 5 bases from J, leaving 12 bases between. The germline CDR1 and CDR2 sequences are SQVTM and ANQGSEA. This CDR3 contains 11 residues. The CDR3 DNA follows: TGCAGCACGGACAGATCATATGGCTACACCTTC. Translated, it gives CSTDRSYGYTF.

The chain couples TRBV12-3 or TRBV12-4 to TRBJ1-5, with D perhaps matching TRBD1 (6 bases). Trimming cost V 4 bases and J 7 bases, with 11 bases left between them. The CDR3 loop spans 13 amino acids. The CDR3 coding sequence is TGTGCCAGCAGTTGGGCAGGGGAACAGCCCCAGCATTTT. This gives the protein CASSWAGEQPQHF.

This chain joins TRBV11-3 and TRBJ2-3; TRBD1 agrees at 8 bases. V gave up 7 bases and J gave up 4 bases; unmatched junction bases: 4. CDR1 SGHNT and CDR2 YENEEA come from the germline V gene. The CDR3 totals 13 residues. CDR3: CASKGQGSDTQYF. In nucleotides, the CDR3 is TGTGCCAGCAAAGGACAGGGTTCAGATACGCAGTATTTT.

The chain links TRBV5-4 to TRBJ1-2, with D maybe TRBD1 (5 bases). CDR1 is SGHNT, CDR2 YYREEE, per germline (reference sequence). The CDR3 consists of 15 residues. The ends were cut back, 2 bases at V and 8 bases at J, with 19 bases in the middle. The CDR3 loop is CASSFPRDPGGGYTF. The CDR3, as DNA: TGTGCCAGCAGCTTTCCCAGGGACCCTGGAGGGGGCTACACCTTC. The variable domain in full, with the rest retrieved from reference TRBV5-4 and TRBJ1-2, is ETGVTQSPTHLIKTRGQQVTLRCSSQSGHNTVSWYQQALGQGPQFIFQYYREEENGRGNFPPRFSGLQFPNYSSELNVNALELDDSALYLCASSFPRDPGGGYTFGSGTRLTVV.

The chain joins TRBV3-1 (or the pseudogene TRBV3-2) to TRBJ2-7, with D maybe TRBD2 (6 bases). Trimming took 3 bases from V and 0 from J, leaving 9 bases between them. The CDR3 is 14 residues long. The germline V gene has CDR1 LGHDT and CDR2 YNNKEL (reference sequence). The chain's CDR3 is CASSHWTTSYEQYF. CDR3 sequence (DNA): TGTGCCAGCAGCCATTGGACTACCTCCTACGAGCAGTACTTC.

CDR3 sequence (DNA): TGCGCCAGCAGCAACCGAATAACCGGGACAGACGACGAGCAGTACTTC. It encodes CASSNRITGTDDEQYF. This chain connects TRBV5-1 to TRBJ2-7, with 7 bases aligning to TRBD1. Germline trimming cut 4 bases from V and 5 bases from J; bases unmatched to any gene: 15. Germline CDR1 is SGHRS and CDR2 is YFSETQ. The CDR3 covers 16 residues.

This chain connects TRBV15 to TRBJ1-3; 9 nucleotides match TRBD1. V trimming: 4 bases; J trimming: 2 bases; junction bases outside the gene matches: 6. CDR1 is LNHNV, CDR2 YYDKDF, per germline (reference sequence). CDR3 length: 16 residues. For the CDR3, the DNA is TGTGCCACCAGCATACAGGGGGCCTTAACTGGAAACACCATATATTTT. Translation gives CATSIQGALTGNTIYF.

The J gene is TRBJ1-2, the V gene TRBV6-5, with D possibly matching TRBD1 (5 bases). Germline V gene data show CDR1 as MNHEY and CDR2 as SVGAGI. Trimming stripped 4 bases from V and 4 bases from J, with 16 bases between. The CDR3 loop spans 15 amino acids. CDR3 amino acids: CASSSRVGDFYGYTF. The CDR3 DNA reads TGTGCCAGCAGTTCCCGTGTTGGGGACTTCTATGGCTACACCTTC.

The V call is TRBV19, the J call TRBJ2-7; the D is unclear. Trimming removed 3 bases at V and 5 bases at J, with 14 bases between. The germline gives CDR1 LNHDA, CDR2 SQIVND (reference sequence). This CDR3 has 14 residues. The CDR3 region has the DNA TGTGCCAGTAGTATCAGGATGCAGTCCGACGAGCAGTACTTC. Amino acids: CASSIRMQSDEQYF.

This clone was counted a single time. The chain recombines TRBV7-6 with TRBJ2-6; TRBD1 matches 7 bases. Unmatched junction bases numbered 2, after V lost 5 bases and J lost 1 base. From germline, CDR1 is SGHVS and CDR2 FNYEAQ. This CDR3 contains 15 residues. The DNA of the CDR3 is TGTGCCAGCAGCCAGGGACAGTCTGGGGCCAACGTCCTGACTTTC. This translates into CASSQGQSGANVLTF. The full variable domain, with the rest looked up from reference TRBV7-6 and TRBJ2-6, is GAGVSQSPRYKVTKRGQDVALRCDPISGHVSLYWYRQALGQGPEFLTYFNYEAQQDKSGLPNDRFSAERPEGSISTLTIQRTEQRDSAMYRCASSQGQSGANVLTFGAGSRLTVL.

This sequence joins TRBV28 and TRBJ1-5; a possible D gene is TRBD1 (6 bases). CDR3 length: 15 amino acids. V dropped 5 bases and J dropped 1 base, with 12 bases sitting between them. Germline V gene data show CDR1 as MDHEN and CDR2 as SYDVKM. CDR3 coding DNA: TGTGCCAGCAGTAGTCAGGGGATGAGCAATCAGCCCCAGCATTTT. Protein: CASSSQGMSNQPQHF.

The CDR3 region is CASRIRGSSGNTIYF. The DNA for the CDR3 is TGTGCCAGCAGGATCAGGGGCAGCTCTGGAAACACCATATATTTT. The gene calls are TRBV2 and TRBJ1-3, with D possibly matching TRBD1 (6 bases). The CDR3 runs 15 residues. V gave up 6 bases and J gave up 0 bases, with 12 bases separating them. CDR1 and CDR2 (germline): SNHLY, FYNNEI.